A selection of T cell receptor beta chains follows, all from one sample in a study of cytomegalovirus exposure and HLA in healthy donors. Produced via immunoSEQ multiplex PCR; TCRdb's table is partial and in-frame only. The sample lists around 140,000 clones; roughly 82% were seen once. Sample: PBMCs. Source of these receptors: a man aged 25 to 40 in good health and CMV-seronegative. Both conserved end residues are part of each CDR3. The order of the fields is CDR3 length, D gene, J gene, clone size, V gene, CDR3 protein, CDR3 DNA. D genes are given only for firm matches. A row's size may be missing; if present it is once, few, many or a size class.

>13|TRBD2|TRBJ2-7|NA|TRBV2
CASSDGLAGTQYF
TGTGCCAGCAGTGACGGCCTAGCGGGGACGCAGTACTTC
>14|NA|TRBJ2-4|NA|TRBV19
CASTSGVAKNIQYF
TGTGCCAGTACATCGGGGGTTGCCAAAAACATTCAGTACTTC
>18|TRBD2|TRBJ2-3|NA|TRBV7-8
CASSLARGTSGSTDTQYF
TGTGCCAGCAGCTTAGCCCGCGGGACTAGCGGTAGCACAGATACGCAGTATTTT
>16|NA|TRBJ1-6|NA|TRBV5-8
CASSLKDFYASSPLHF
TGTGCCAGCAGCTTGAAAGATTTTTATGCCAGTTCACCCCTCCACTTT
>14|NA|TRBJ1-6|NA|TRBV7-2
CASSLGQSFGPLHF
TGTGCCAGCAGCTTAGGACAGAGCTTTGGACCCCTCCACTTT
>13|NA|TRBJ2-7|NA|TRBV29-1
CSPGGRGEPEQYF
TGCAGCCCCGGAGGTCGGGGAGAACCCGAGCAGTACTTC
>15|TRBD1|TRBJ1-4|NA|TRBV5-4
CASSVDRGTDEKLFF
TGTGCCAGCAGCGTCGACAGGGGTACAGATGAAAAACTGTTTTTT
>15|TRBD2|TRBJ2-1|NA|TRBV6-4
CASSLLAGENNEQFF
TGTGCCAGCAGTTTACTAGCGGGGGAGAACAATGAGCAGTTCTTC
>13|TRBD2|TRBJ2-1|NA|TRBV30
CAWRTSGGGEQFF
TGTGCCTGGAGGACTAGCGGAGGGGGTGAGCAGTTCTTC
>13|NA|TRBJ1-1|NA|TRBV5-4
CASRFGENTEAFF
TGTGCCAGCAGGTTCGGGGAGAACACTGAAGCTTTCTTT
>16|TRBD1|TRBJ1-1|NA|TRBV5-4
CASSLAGTGWGPEAFF
TGTGCCAGCAGCTTGGCCGGGACAGGGTGGGGACCTGAAGCTTTCTTT
>12|TRBD1|TRBJ2-3|NA|TRBV7-9
CASLTLQGAGAF
TGTGCCAGCCTAACGCTACAGGGGGCGGGGGCATTT
>13|NA|TRBJ1-4|few|TRBV5-6
CASSRSGGEKLFF
TGTGCCAGCAGCCGTTCCGGGGGAGAAAAACTGTTTTTT
>14|NA|TRBJ2-3|once|TRBV5-1
CASRISGSADTQYF
TGCGCCAGCAGGATATCAGGGTCCGCAGATACGCAGTATTTT
>12|NA|TRBJ1-4|NA|TRBV28
CASSGTYEKLFF
TGTGCCTCATCCGGGACATACGAAAAACTGTTTTTT
>13|TRBD1|TRBJ2-7|NA|TRBV29-1
CSVDGDRENEQYF
TGCAGCGTTGATGGGGACAGGGAAAACGAGCAGTACTTC
>12|NA|TRBJ2-7|NA|TRBV6-6
CASSYPPREQYF
TGTGCCAGCAGTTACCCCCCCAGGGAGCAGTACTTC
>14|TRBD1|TRBJ1-2|NA|TRBV28
CASSWPGQTYGYTF
TGTGCCAGCAGTTGGCCGGGACAGACCTATGGCTACACCTTC
>14|NA|TRBJ1-4|NA|TRBV5-5
CASSFSGDNEKLFF
TGTGCCAGCAGCTTCTCGGGGGATAATGAAAAACTGTTTTTT